This TCR beta chain was recorded in a study of breast tumors, draining lymph nodes, adjacent tissues. This clonotype was detected ten times or more. Axillary draining lymph nodes of breast cancer patients supplied the node samples. V shed 3 bases and J shed 6 bases, with 13 bases lying between them. This CDR3 has 14 residues. The germline CDR1 and CDR2 sequences are SGDLS and YYNGEE. TCRdb used MiXCR to reprocess the multiplex PCR reads, holding one entry per CDR3 protein. The sample yields 83,000 or so distinct CDR3 sequences, roughly 19% seen once. This TCR came from a female donor with breast cancer. Some clones in this sample may be carry-over from other donors' samples. Sample: axillary lymph node tissue. This chain links TRBV9 with TRBJ1-5, with D maybe TRBD1 (6 bases). The CDR3 sequence: CASSGGDNLQPQHF. CDR3 sequence (DNA): TGTGCCAGCAGCGGGGGGGACAACCTTCAGCCCCAGCATTTT.